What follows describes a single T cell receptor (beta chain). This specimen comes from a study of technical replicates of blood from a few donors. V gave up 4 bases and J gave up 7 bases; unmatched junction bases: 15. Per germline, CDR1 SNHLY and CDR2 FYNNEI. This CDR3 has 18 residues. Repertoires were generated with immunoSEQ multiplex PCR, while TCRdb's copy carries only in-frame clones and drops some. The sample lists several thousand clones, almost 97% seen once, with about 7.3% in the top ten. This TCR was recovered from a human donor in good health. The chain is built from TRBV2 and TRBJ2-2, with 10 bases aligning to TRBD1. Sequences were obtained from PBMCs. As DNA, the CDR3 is TGTGCCAGCAGTGGGTCCCGCGGGACAGGGGTGAATGGCGGGGAGCTGTTTTTT. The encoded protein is CASSGSRGTGVNGGELFF.